This TCR beta chain was documented in a study of T cell responses to AZD1222 COVID-19 vaccine. Study results and limitations: Spike-specific TCR breadth and depth grew following two AZD1222 doses. Sampling captured repertoires only after the peak T cell response. White British ancestry dominated among donors, who included more females, and clonal diversity was possibly underestimated.

Repertoires were generated with immunoSEQ multiplex PCR, while TCRdb's copy carries only in-frame clones and drops some. This table holds more than 150,000 clones, approximately 90% found once. Looked up from germline, CDR1 is SGHAT and CDR2 is FQNNGV. V gave up 1 base and J gave up 0 bases; unmatched junction bases: 7. CDR3 size: 18 residues. Worth noting for this clone: What it binds is unknown.

The chain recombines TRBV11-2 with TRBJ2-3, with TRBD2 matching 10 bases. Here the sequenced sample was peripheral blood, taken 28 days after the second AZD1222 dose. This clonotype was obtained from an adult who received the AZD1222 COVID-19 vaccine. CDR3 in DNA: TGTGCCAGCAGCTTAGGAAGACTAGCGGGCTCTAGCACAGATACGCAGTATTTT. Its translation: CASSLGRLAGSSTDTQYF.